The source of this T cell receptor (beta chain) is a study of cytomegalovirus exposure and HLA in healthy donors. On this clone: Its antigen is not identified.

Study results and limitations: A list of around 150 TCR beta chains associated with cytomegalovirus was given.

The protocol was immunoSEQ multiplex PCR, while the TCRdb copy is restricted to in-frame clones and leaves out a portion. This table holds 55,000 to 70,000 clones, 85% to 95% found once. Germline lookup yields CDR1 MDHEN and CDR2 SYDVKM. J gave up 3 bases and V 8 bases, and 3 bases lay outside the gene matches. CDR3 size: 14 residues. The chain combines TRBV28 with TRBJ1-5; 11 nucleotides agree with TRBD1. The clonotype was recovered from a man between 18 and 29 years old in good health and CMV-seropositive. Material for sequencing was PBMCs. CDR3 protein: CASRTGGLNQPQHF. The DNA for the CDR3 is TGTGCCAGCCGGACAGGGGGCCTCAATCAGCCCCAGCATTTT.